A single sample gave rise to the 24 T cell receptor beta chains below, sequenced in a study of cytomegalovirus exposure and HLA in healthy donors. Researchers ran the PCR with 60 Vbeta and 13 Jbeta primers. Produced via immunoSEQ multiplex PCR; TCRdb's table is partial and in-frame only. This sample yields about 33,000 clones, of which about 53% are seen a single time; 6.2% belongs to the top ten. Sequencing was carried out using PBMCs. All receptors come from a woman in her forties in good health and CMV-seropositive.

The V call is TRBV2, the J call TRBJ1-1, with 10 bases fitting TRBD1. This CDR3 region has 14 residues. Germline V gene lookup returns CDR1 SNHLY and CDR2 FYNNEI. The J segment lost 6 bases and the V segment lost 6 bases, leaving 7 bases of the junction unmatched. As DNA, the CDR3 is TGTGCCAGCAGGCCGACAGGGGGCGGCTCTGAAGCTTTCTTT. Translating gives CASRPTGGGSEAFF.

This clone has just a few counts. CDR3 nucleotide sequence: TGTGCCTGGAATGTTGGTGGACAGGGGAGCTATGGCTACACCTTC. Protein product: CAWNVGGQGSYGYTF. This rearrangement joins TRBV30 to TRBJ1-2; 9 nucleotides agree with TRBD1. V lost 4 bases and J lost 4; bases outside the gene matches: 10. The CDR3 length is 15 residues. CDR1 and CDR2 from the germline V gene are GTSNPN and SVGIG (reference sequence).

V usage is TRBV27 and J usage is TRBJ1-2; perhaps TRBD1 as D (6 bases). Germline CDR1 MNHEY, CDR2 SMNVEV (reference sequence). The CDR3 contains 14 residues. Trimming shortened V by 6 bases and J by 1 base, and 12 bases separated the two germline ends. In DNA form, the CDR3 reads TGTGCCAGCAGGAGGGGACAAAATAACTATGGCTACACCTTC. Translating gives CASRRGQNNYGYTF.

This clone was counted a few times. The chain employs TRBV4-2 and TRBJ1-5; 7 bases agree with TRBD1. Germline assignment: CDR1 LGHNA and CDR2 YNFKEQ. The CDR3 spans 19 residues. The junction had 17 bases not matched to a gene; V was cut back by 4 bases and J by 2 bases. This CDR3 reads CASSLGGIRGMDGNQPQHF. Here the CDR3 DNA reads TGTGCCAGCAGCCTGGGCGGAATCAGGGGGATGGATGGCAATCAGCCCCAGCATTTT.

This clone has a handful of counts. The V and J genes are TRBV4-3 and TRBJ1-1, with 10 bases aligning to TRBD1. CDR3 length equals 14 residues. With 1 base clipped from V and 12 bases from J, the junction kept 8 bases outside the gene matches. Germline CDR1 is LGHNA and CDR2 is YSLEER. The CDR3: CASSQGGQGRVSFF. In DNA, the CDR3 is TGCGCCAGCAGCCAAGGGGGACAGGGGCGGGTGTCTTTCTTT.

In regard to this clone: The same CDR3 is also encoded by other DNA sequences in this sample. The genes are TRBV4-1 and TRBJ1-2, with 9 bases fitting TRBD1. Looked up from germline, CDR1 is MGHRA and CDR2 is YSYEKL. V was pared by 1 base and J by 6 bases, with 0 bases of the junction left unmatched. The CDR3 consists of 13 residues. In DNA form, the CDR3 reads TGCGCCAGCAGCCAAGGACAGGGGGATGGCTACACCTTC. Amino acid sequence: CASSQGQGDGYTF.

The rearrangement uses TRBV9 and TRBJ2-3; 14 bases map to TRBD2. The CDR3 loop spans 16 amino acids. J gave up 6 bases and V 9 bases, and 12 bases lay outside the gene matches. The germline gives CDR1 SGDLS, CDR2 YYNGEE. CDR3 DNA: TGTGCCACCGCCCCTGGACTAGCGGGGGGAGAGGATACGCAGTATTTT. The encoded protein is CATAPGLAGGEDTQYF.

V is TRBV29-1 and J is TRBJ2-7; TRBD2 is a possible D gene (5 bases). CDR1 is SQVTM, CDR2 ANQGSEA, per germline. CDR3 length: 13 amino acids. V lost 6 bases, J lost 0 bases, and 12 bases lay in between. CDR3 amino acids: CSVEEGSSYEQYF. The DNA of the CDR3 is TGCAGCGTCGAGGAAGGGAGCTCCTACGAGCAGTACTTC.

This clone was counted only a few times. The chain is built from TRBV5-4 and TRBJ2-2, with a possible D match to TRBD2 (5 bases). Germline CDR1 and CDR2: SGHNT and YYREEE (reference sequence). The CDR3 length is 12 residues. The V end was cut by 4 bases, the J end by 6 bases, with 7 bases between. CDR3: CASSLGAGELFF. The CDR3 coding sequence is TGTGCCAGCAGCCTGGGAGCCGGGGAGCTGTTTTTT.

This clone was seen only once. J is TRBJ2-2 and V is TRBV7-9; TRBD1 might be the D (6 bases). The V gene's germline CDR1 is SEHNR and CDR2 FQNEAQ (reference sequence). V lost 5 bases, J lost 6 bases, and 13 bases lay in between. The CDR3 is 14 amino acids. The DNA of the CDR3 is TGTGCCAGCAGCAGGACAGAGTCGGCCGGGGAGCTGTTTTTT. This encodes CASSRTESAGELFF.

This sequence joins TRBV6-6 and TRBJ1-1; D uncertain. The V end was cut by 6 bases, the J end by 0 bases, with 17 bases between. The CDR3 has 16 residues. Germline V gene data show CDR1 as MNHNY and CDR2 as SVGAGI (reference sequence). The CDR3 DNA reads TGTGCCAGCAGCTGGTTAATCGCCAGCGTGAACACTGAAGCTTTCTTT. Translation: CASSWLIASVNTEAFF.

The chain recombines TRBV19 with TRBJ2-2; TRBD1 might be the D (6 bases). The CDR3 sequence is 14 residues long. V lost 6 bases to trimming and J lost 7 bases, with 15 bases between them. Germline V CDR1 and CDR2: LNHDA, SQIVND (reference sequence). As DNA, the CDR3 is TGTGCCAGTAGAAACACAGGGCTTCTCGGGGAGCTGTTTTTT. Protein sequence: CASRNTGLLGELFF. Full variable domain (outside the CDR3, taken from reference TRBV19 and TRBJ2-2): DGGITQSPKYLFRKEGQNVTLSCEQNLNHDAMYWYRQDPGQGLRLIYYSQIVNDFQKGDIAEGYSVSREKKESFPLTVTSAQKNPTAFYLCASRNTGLLGELFFGEGSRLTVL.

This clone was seen more than once but under ten times. V gene TRBV4-1 combines with J gene TRBJ2-7; 7 nucleotides agree with TRBD1. Germline V lookup: CDR1 MGHRA, CDR2 YSYEKL. V lost 3 bases, J lost 3 bases, and 8 bases stayed unmatched. This CDR3 is built from 15 residues. CDR3: CASSHVWTGSYEQYF. CDR3 nucleotide sequence: TGCGCCAGCAGCCACGTGTGGACAGGCAGCTACGAGCAGTACTTC.

J is TRBJ2-3 and V is TRBV10-3; 7 positions match TRBD2. Per germline, CDR1 ENHRY and CDR2 SYGVKD. The CDR3 runs to 15 residues. The ends lost 3 bases at V and 5 bases at J; junction bases unmatched: 8. The CDR3 nucleotides read TGTGCCATCAGTGATCCCAGCGGGGTGGTAGATACGCAGTATTTT. Its translation: CAISDPSGVVDTQYF.

This clone was counted between two and nine times. The chain combines TRBV5-1 with TRBJ2-5; the D gene is possibly TRBD2 (6 bases). CDR1 and CDR2 from the germline V gene are SGHRS and YFSETQ. V was cut by 3 bases and J by 3 bases, with 15 bases left in between. This CDR3 contains 15 residues. CDR3 sequence: CASSYSSGGKETQYF. The CDR3 DNA follows: TGCGCCAGCAGCTATTCCTCCGGGGGAAAAGAGACCCAGTACTTC.

V gene TRBV15 combines with J gene TRBJ1-6, with D unclear. The CDR3 totals 16 residues. V was clipped by 0 bases and J by 7 bases, with 13 bases between them. Germline V gene sequence: CDR1 LNHNV, CDR2 YYDKDF (reference sequence). CDR3 coding DNA: TGTGCCACCAGCAGAGATTGGGCAGGAGGAAATTCACCCCTCCACTTT. This codes for CATSRDWAGGNSPLHF.

This clone has a handful of counts. The J gene is TRBJ2-3, the V gene TRBV7-9; D remains unclear. The CDR3 has 14 amino acids. The V gene's germline CDR1 is SEHNR and CDR2 FQNEAQ (reference sequence). V shed 1 base and J shed 3 bases, with 8 bases lying between them. The CDR3 spells CASSLGSETDTQYF. As DNA, the CDR3 is TGTGCCAGCAGCTTAGGTTCAGAAACAGATACGCAGTATTTT.

The chain uses TRBV9 and TRBJ2-7, with a weak D call TRBD1 (6 bases). V lost 4 bases and J 0 bases, leaving 14 bases between the germline ends. CDR1 is SGDLS and CDR2 is YYNGEE in the germline V gene. The CDR3 is 15 amino acids. The CDR3 nucleotides read TGTGCCAGCAGCTCCGGACAGTTGAGCTCCTACGAGCAGTACTTC. As protein: CASSSGQLSSYEQYF.

As DNA, the CDR3 is TGCGCCAGCAGCTTTCGAACTAGCGGGTACAATGAGCAGTTCTTC. It codes for CASSFRTSGYNEQFF. The chain links TRBV5-1 to TRBJ2-1; 9 bases are shared with TRBD2. There are 15 residues in the CDR3. The V and J ends lost 2 bases and 4 bases, in that order; junction bases with no gene match: 4. CDR1 SGHRS and CDR2 YFSETQ come from the germline V gene.

The chain uses TRBV6-1 and TRBJ1-6; tentatively, D is TRBD1 (5 bases). CDR3 length equals 13 residues. Germline assignment: CDR1 MNHNS and CDR2 SASEGT. Trimming took 7 bases from V and 7 from J, leaving 11 bases between them. The DNA for the CDR3 is TGTGCCAGCATCCCACAGGCAAATTCACCCCTCCACTTT. It encodes CASIPQANSPLHF.

This clone was counted a few times. The V call is TRBV11-2, the J call TRBJ2-5; D may be TRBD1 (8 bases). CDR1 is SGHAT and CDR2 is FQNNGV in the germline V gene. The CDR3 is made up of 17 amino acids. Trimming stripped 3 bases from V and 2 bases from J, with 19 bases between. The CDR3 loop is CASSLGHRGGDQETQYF. As DNA, the CDR3 is TGTGCCAGCAGCTTGGGGCACAGGGGGGGGGATCAAGAGACCCAGTACTTC.

This clone is medium-sized by share. The V gene is TRBV10-3, the J gene TRBJ1-1; 7 positions match TRBD1. CDR1 ENHRY and CDR2 SYGVKD come from the germline V gene. The CDR3 spans 13 residues. J lost 7 bases, V lost 6 bases, and 8 bases had no gene match. In DNA form, the CDR3 reads TGTGCCATCAGGAAAGACAGGGAAGTTGAAGCTTTCTTT. The encoded protein is CAIRKDREVEAFF.

This rearrangement joins TRBV15 to TRBJ2-7; 8 positions match TRBD2. V was pared by 1 base and J by 2 bases, with 4 bases of the junction left unmatched. This CDR3 has 15 residues. The germline V gene encodes CDR1 LNHNV and CDR2 YYDKDF (reference sequence). As DNA, the CDR3 is TGTGCCACCAGCAGAGCACTAGCGGTACCCTACGAGCAGTACTTC. Its protein is CATSRALAVPYEQYF.

The genes are TRBV30 and TRBJ2-3; TRBD2 matches at 8 bases. Germline CDR1 GTSNPN, CDR2 SVGIG (reference sequence). CDR3 length: 13 residues. V was pared by 3 bases and J by 5 bases, with 4 bases of the junction left unmatched. The CDR3 spells CAWRRGAKDTQYF. CDR3 DNA: TGTGCCTGGAGGCGGGGGGCTAAAGATACGCAGTATTTT.